The T cell receptor (beta chain) under discussion was sequenced for a study of T-cell memory formation after mild COVID-19. TCRdb redid the calling of the 5' RACE reads with MiXCR, one entry per CDR3 protein. The sample records 190,000 or so distinct CDR3 sequences, around 30% being singletons. Only one count was recorded for this clonotype. Germline V gene sequence: CDR1 LGHDT, CDR2 YNNKEL (reference sequence). V was shortened by 4 bases and J by 5 bases, with 21 bases between the two germline ends. The CDR3 contains 16 residues. Source material: PBMCs or a T cell subset sorted from them (not recorded which). The TCR sequence derives from an adult woman who had mild COVID-19 (a few samples of this study predate the infection). Cell type and time point are not known. The V gene is TRBV3-1, the J gene TRBJ2-7; D perhaps matches TRBD2 (7 bases). The CDR3 DNA sequence: TGTGCCAGCAGCCTATTCGGTATGGGGGGGCACAACGAGCAGTACTTC. Translation: CASSLFGMGGHNEQYF.